One sample yielded the 29 T cell receptor beta chains listed below, sequenced in a study of cytomegalovirus exposure and HLA in healthy donors. A multiplex PCR was run with 60 Vbeta primers and 13 Jbeta primers. Data came from immunoSEQ multiplex PCR; TCRdb stores just in-frame clones and leaves some out. In the table there are over 150,000 clones, under 90% of which are singletons. The specimen was PBMCs. The receptors shown here come from a man younger than 40 in good health and CMV-seropositive.

This clone was detected only once. V usage is TRBV28 and J usage is TRBJ1-2; TRBD1 matches 7 bases. Germline V gene lookup returns CDR1 MDHEN and CDR2 SYDVKM. V lost 7 bases to trimming and J lost 7 bases; unmatched junction nucleotides: 3. The CDR3 runs 11 residues. Here the CDR3 reads CASNTGVGYTF. In DNA form, the CDR3 reads TGTGCCAGCAATACAGGGGTTGGCTACACCTTC.

The V gene is TRBV7-9, the J gene TRBJ2-3; no reliable D call. The V gene's germline CDR1 is SEHNR and CDR2 FQNEAQ (reference sequence). The CDR3 sequence is 11 residues long. V was pared by 10 bases and J by 5 bases, with 10 bases between. As DNA, the CDR3 is TGTGCCATGTCGGGTGAAGATACGCAGTATTTT. Its translation: CAMSGEDTQYF. Full variable domain (rest looked up from reference TRBV7-9 and TRBJ2-3): DTGVSQNPRHKITKRGQNVTFRCDPISEHNRLYWYRQTLGQGPEFLTYFQNEAQLEKSRLLSDRFSAERPKGSFSTLEIQRTEQGDSAMYLCAMSGEDTQYFGPGTRLTVL.

The V and J genes are TRBV5-4 and TRBJ2-1, with 12 nucleotides matching TRBD2. Germline V gene lookup returns CDR1 SGHNT and CDR2 YYREEE (reference sequence). Trimming took 3 bases from V and 10 from J; bases not matched to a gene: 5. This CDR3 spans 14 amino acids. The CDR3 is CASSYGTSGLEQFF. The CDR3 DNA sequence: TGTGCCAGCAGCTACGGGACTAGCGGGTTGGAGCAGTTCTTC.

This sequence joins TRBV7-2 and TRBJ1-1; D possibly corresponds to TRBD1 (6 bases). V lost 5 bases and J 5 bases, leaving 15 bases between the germline ends. This CDR3 is built from 14 residues. CDR1 SGHTA and CDR2 FQGNSA come from the germline V gene. The CDR3 nucleotides read TGTGCCAGCAGCCCCCTCCGGGGGGCGACTGAAGCTTTCTTT. Translated, it gives CASSPLRGATEAFF.

This chain joins TRBV9 and TRBJ2-2, with a tentative D call TRBD2 (5 bases). The CDR3 totals 17 residues. Germline lookup yields CDR1 SGDLS and CDR2 YYNGEE. Trimming stripped 4 bases from V and 6 bases from J, with 22 bases between. In nucleotides, the CDR3 is TGTGCCAGCAGCCCATCCTCCGGGATACCTAACCCCGGGGAGCTGTTTTTT. Translation: CASSPSSGIPNPGELFF.

The J gene is TRBJ2-7, the V gene TRBV11-2; a possible D gene is TRBD1 (6 bases). Germline CDR1 reads SGHAT; CDR2 reads FQNNGV. This CDR3 contains 13 residues. V dropped 5 bases and J dropped 7 bases, with 15 bases sitting between them. The CDR3 DNA sequence: TGTGCCAGCAGCCCTCGGACAGCCCCTGAGCAGTACTTC. This gives the protein CASSPRTAPEQYF.

The rearrangement uses TRBV28 and TRBJ2-7; TRBD1 matches at 7 bases. The CDR3 has 16 amino acids. V trimming: 3 bases; J trimming: 2 bases; junction bases outside the gene matches: 10. Per germline, CDR1 MDHEN and CDR2 SYDVKM. CDR3 coding DNA: TGTGCCAGCAGTTTGGGTGGACAGGCGATACCCTACGAGCAGTACTTC. Translation gives CASSLGGQAIPYEQYF.

This clone has only one observation. V gene TRBV27 combines with J gene TRBJ2-7; D uncertain. The germline gives CDR1 MNHEY, CDR2 SMNVEV (reference sequence). The CDR3 has 13 amino acids. V was clipped by 3 bases and J by 1 base, with 7 bases between them. CDR3 nucleotides: TGTGCCAGCAGTTTTAGCATTTCCTACGAGCAGTACTTC. Protein: CASSFSISYEQYF.

This sequence joins TRBV2 and TRBJ1-4; 7 nucleotides align to TRBD1. CDR1 and CDR2 (germline): SNHLY, FYNNEI. CDR3 length: 16 residues. Losses at the gene ends were 5 bases for V and 0 bases for J; bases not matched to a gene: 6. CDR3 sequence (DNA): TGTGCCAGCAGTTCCGGGACAGAATCAACTAATGAAAAACTGTTTTTT. It encodes CASSSGTESTNEKLFF.

This clone was seen a single time. V and J are TRBV7-8 and TRBJ2-7; D call uncertain. Trimming removed 3 bases from V and 4 bases from J, with 7 bases in between. The CDR3 has 12 amino acids. The germline V gene has CDR1 SGHVS and CDR2 FQNEAQ. As DNA, the CDR3 is TGTGCCAGCAGCTTGGTCGGGTACGAGCAGTACTTC. Protein sequence: CASSLVGYEQYF. The full variable domain, with the rest looked up from reference TRBV7-8 and TRBJ2-7, is GAGVSQSPRYKVAKRGQDVALRCDPISGHVSLFWYQQALGQGPEFLTYFQNEAQLDKSGLPSDRFFAERPEGSVSTLKIQRTQQEDSAVYLCASSLVGYEQYFGPGTRLTVT.

The chain carries TRBV29-1 and TRBJ1-1; D unclear. The germline CDR1 and CDR2 sequences are SQVTM and ANQGSEA. V lost 6 bases and J 8 bases, leaving 10 bases between the germline ends. CDR3 length: 10 amino acids. The CDR3 coding sequence is TGCAGCGTCCTACAGACCGAAGCTTTCTTT. Its protein product is CSVLQTEAFF.

With respect to this clone: The junction departs from the called germline gene at one end, perhaps through a read error. The rearrangement uses TRBV14 and TRBJ2-3, with D perhaps matching TRBD2 (5 bases). CDR1 and CDR2 (germline): SGHDN, FVKESK. The CDR3 is made up of 14 amino acids. CDR3 in amino acids: CASSTRASIDTQYF. In DNA form, the CDR3 reads TGTGCCAGCAGCACTCGAGCTAGCATAGATACGCAGTATTTT.

The CDR3 DNA sequence: TGTGCCAGCAGTCCTTCACAGGGGAACACTGAAGCTTTCTTT. It specifies CASSPSQGNTEAFF. The chain combines TRBV6-4 with TRBJ1-1; tentatively, D is TRBD1 (6 bases). CDR3 length equals 14 residues. The germline CDR1 and CDR2 sequences are MRHNA and SNTAGT. The germline V and J ends were trimmed by 5 bases and 1 base, with 11 bases remaining between them.

The chain joins TRBV7-8 to TRBJ2-3, with 12 bases matching TRBD2. The CDR3 consists of 16 residues. The V gene's germline CDR1 is SGHVS and CDR2 FQNEAQ. Unmatched junction bases numbered 5, after V lost 3 bases and J lost 4 bases. CDR3 sequence: CASSFLAGGQADTQYF. CDR3 DNA: TGTGCCAGCAGCTTCCTAGCGGGGGGGCAGGCAGATACGCAGTATTTT.

This clone was observed a handful of times. This sequence joins TRBV5-6 and TRBJ2-1; no clear D. Trimming stripped 3 bases from V and 9 bases from J, with 19 bases between. Germline loops: CDR1 SGHDT, CDR2 YYEEEE. The CDR3 runs 15 residues. The CDR3 loop is CASSSPIDRGGEQFF. CDR3 in DNA: TGTGCCAGCAGCTCACCAATAGACCGAGGCGGTGAGCAGTTCTTC.

This clone has more than one count but fewer than ten. The rearrangement joins TRBV19 to TRBJ2-7; 7 bases are a match to TRBD1. Germline CDR1 reads LNHDA; CDR2 reads SQIVND (reference sequence). CDR3 length equals 15 residues. The V segment lost 6 bases and the J segment 0 bases; nucleotides outside the gene matches: 8. The CDR3 loop is CASSQGDRPSYEQYF. CDR3 in DNA: TGTGCCAGTAGCCAGGGGGACAGACCCTCCTACGAGCAGTACTTC.

This chain uses TRBV19 with TRBJ1-2; TRBD1 agrees at 8 bases. The junction had 8 bases not matched to a gene; V was cut back by 5 bases and J by 3 bases. CDR3 size: 15 residues. Germline V gene lookup returns CDR1 LNHDA and CDR2 SQIVND (reference sequence). The CDR3 coding sequence is TGTGCCAGTAGTGCCGGACAGGGACCTTACTATGGCTACACCTTC. This translates into CASSAGQGPYYGYTF.

In this sample, this clone turned up a few times. The genes are TRBV3-1 (or the pseudogene TRBV3-2) and TRBJ2-7, with 8 bases lining up with TRBD2. Germline values: CDR1 LGHDT, CDR2 YNNKEL (reference sequence). CDR3 length: 9 amino acids. The CDR3 reads CASSRGTSV. The CDR3 region has the DNA TGTGCCAGCAGCCGAGGGACTAGCGTC.

CDR3 nucleotides: TGCGCCAGCAGCCAAGACCGGGACACTCTCACAGATACGCAGTATTTT. Its protein is CASSQDRDTLTDTQYF. The chain carries TRBV4-1 and TRBJ2-3, with D perhaps TRBD1 (6 bases). CDR1 MGHRA and CDR2 YSYEKL come from the germline V gene. Trimming took off 0 bases at V and 2 bases at J, with 12 bases between the two ends. The CDR3 spans 16 residues.

The chain is built from TRBV7-9 and TRBJ2-1; 14 nucleotides align to TRBD2. Germline CDR1 reads SEHNR; CDR2 reads FQNEAQ (reference sequence). The CDR3 extends over 15 amino acids. After removal of 5 bases from V and 8 bases from J, the junction contained 5 bases not matched to a gene. This chain's CDR3 is CASSQGLAGVDEQFF. As DNA, the CDR3 is TGTGCCAGCAGCCAGGGACTAGCGGGGGTAGATGAGCAGTTCTTC.

The V and J genes are TRBV7-9 and TRBJ2-2; D is ambiguous. Germline V gene lookup returns CDR1 SEHNR and CDR2 FQNEAQ (reference sequence). V was clipped by 3 bases and J by 2 bases, with 4 bases between them. The CDR3 has 13 residues. This CDR3 reads CASSFLNTGELFF. CDR3 DNA sequence: TGTGCCAGCAGCTTTCTTAACACCGGGGAGCTGTTTTTT.

The rearrangement links TRBV9 to TRBJ2-4; possibly TRBD2 for D (6 bases). The CDR3 is 17 amino acids. Trimming left V 8 bases short and J 0 bases short, with 21 bases between. Germline CDR1 and CDR2: SGDLS and YYNGEE. The CDR3 spells CASAPIGGAEAKNIQYF. Here the CDR3 DNA reads TGTGCCAGTGCCCCCATCGGCGGGGCTGAAGCCAAAAACATTCAGTACTTC.

CDR3 protein: CASSLGIAANTEAFF. The CDR3 DNA follows: TGCGCCAGCAGCTTGGGTATAGCCGCTAACACTGAAGCTTTCTTT. V is TRBV5-1 and J is TRBJ1-1; D gene unclear. CDR3 length equals 15 residues. V was shortened by 0 bases and J by 2 bases, with 11 bases between the two germline ends. From germline, CDR1 is SGHRS and CDR2 YFSETQ. Supplemented by reference TRBV5-1 and TRBJ1-1, the full variable domain reads KAGVTQTPRYLIKTRGQQVTLSCSPISGHRSVSWYQQTPGQGLQFLFEYFSETQRNKGNFPGRFSGRQFSNSRSEMNVSTLELGDSALYLCASSLGIAANTEAFFGQGTRLTVV.

The chain recombines TRBV4-1 with TRBJ2-1, with 7 nucleotides matching TRBD1. The V and J ends lost 1 base and 7 bases, in that order; junction bases with no gene match: 4. Germline V gene sequence: CDR1 MGHRA, CDR2 YSYEKL. The CDR3 spans 14 residues. This CDR3 reads CASSQATGRNEQFF. Here the CDR3 DNA reads TGCGCCAGCAGCCAAGCGACAGGGCGGAATGAGCAGTTCTTC.

The chain employs TRBV19 and TRBJ2-2; maybe TRBD1 (5 bases). Germline CDR1 is LNHDA and CDR2 is SQIVND (reference sequence). V lost 6 bases and J 6 bases, leaving 11 bases between the germline ends. The CDR3 sequence is 13 residues long. The CDR3 nucleotides are TGTGCCAGTAGCAGCAGGGAAGCCGGGGAGCTGTTTTTT. Its protein is CASSSREAGELFF.

This chain connects TRBV9 to TRBJ2-1; 7 bases are a match to TRBD2. The CDR3 extends over 17 amino acids. The germline gives CDR1 SGDLS, CDR2 YYNGEE. With V trimmed by 0 bases and J by 2 bases, 8 bases remained unmatched. This chain's CDR3 is CASSVGGSGPTYNEQFF. CDR3 DNA sequence: TGTGCCAGCAGCGTAGGGGGTAGCGGGCCTACCTACAATGAGCAGTTCTTC.

This sequence joins TRBV7-2 and TRBJ2-1; 9 positions match TRBD2. CDR1 SGHTA and CDR2 FQGNSA come from the germline V gene. The V and J ends lost 0 bases and 7 bases, in that order; junction bases with no gene match: 7. CDR3 length: 16 amino acids. The CDR3 DNA sequence: TGTGCCAGCAGCTTAGCGAGGCGGGGGGGCTTAAATGAGCAGTTCTTC. Translating it yields CASSLARRGGLNEQFF.

V gene TRBV6-5 combines with J gene TRBJ1-3; D is perhaps TRBD1 (5 bases). This CDR3 contains 15 residues. CDR1 is MNHEY and CDR2 is SVGAGI in the germline V gene. V lost 0 bases to trimming and J lost 1 base, with 7 bases between them. Here the CDR3 reads CASSYSAGSGNTIYF. The DNA for the CDR3 is TGTGCCAGCAGTTACTCTGCAGGGTCTGGAAACACCATATATTTT.

This sequence joins TRBV27 and TRBJ1-5; 7 bases fit TRBD1. The CDR3 runs 17 residues. Germline values: CDR1 MNHEY, CDR2 SMNVEV (reference sequence). Trimming cost V 1 base and J 2 bases; bases outside gene matches: 8. In DNA form, the CDR3 reads TGTGCCAGCAGTTTATTCTGGACAGGTCCGGGCAATCAGCCCCAGCATTTT. It encodes CASSLFWTGPGNQPQHF.